One and the same sample provided the 31 T cell receptor beta chains below, sequenced in a study of blood T cells in healthy people across ages. Sample-barcoded 5' priming and a J-beta primer mix drove a second PCR of about 6 to 12 cycles. Each CDR3 protein gets one entry after TCRdb re-called the 5' RACE reads with MiXCR. The data show roughly 1,700,000 distinct CDR3 sequences, roughly 30% seen once. Sequencing used blood. All receptors come from a woman aged 25-40 years in good health.

The chain employs TRBV7-6 and TRBJ1-5; D not certain. The germline V and J ends were trimmed by 3 bases and 4 bases, with 13 bases remaining between them. Germline V lookup: CDR1 SGHVS, CDR2 FNYEAQ. This CDR3 has 15 residues. For the CDR3, the DNA is TGTGCCAGCAGCTTGGTCCCGACGGGAAATCAGCCCCAGCATTTT. This gives the protein CASSLVPTGNQPQHF.

V and J are TRBV15 and TRBJ1-1; the match to TRBD1 covers 7 bases. The CDR3 has 13 residues. The junction had 1 base not matched to a gene; V was cut back by 6 bases and J by 0 bases. Germline CDR1 and CDR2: LNHNV and YYDKDF (reference sequence). Here the CDR3 DNA reads TGTGCCACCAGGACAGGGCTGAACACTGAAGCTTTCTTT. Translating gives CATRTGLNTEAFF.

The chain joins TRBV18 to TRBJ2-5, with TRBD2 matching over 8 bases. The germline CDR1 and CDR2 sequences are KGHSH and LQKENI. The ends lost 8 bases at V and 2 bases at J; junction bases unmatched: 10. CDR3 length: 15 amino acids. The CDR3 loop is CASEITSGAQETQYF. CDR3 bases: TGTGCCAGCGAGATTACTAGCGGAGCTCAAGAGACCCAGTACTTC.

This clonotype appeared many times. V gene TRBV4-3 combines with J gene TRBJ1-2, with a tentative D call TRBD1 (5 bases). Per germline, CDR1 LGHNA and CDR2 YSLEER. Trimming left V 3 bases short and J 2 bases short, with 10 bases between. The CDR3 loop spans 14 amino acids. As DNA, the CDR3 is TGCGCCAGCAGCCAGACGACAGCAAACTATGGCTACACCTTC. Amino acids: CASSQTTANYGYTF.

This clonotype was seen only a few times. This chain connects TRBV20-1 to TRBJ1-2; 10 nucleotides agree with TRBD1. CDR1 and CDR2 from the germline V gene are DFQATT and SNEGSKA (reference sequence). The CDR3 is made up of 12 amino acids. CDR3 in DNA: TGCAGGACAGGGGGCGCAACCTATGGCTACACCTTC. Translation: CRTGGATYGYTF.

This clonotype was detected only a few times. This rearrangement joins TRBV6-1 to TRBJ2-1; 8 nucleotides agree with TRBD1. The CDR3 runs 14 residues. V lost 8 bases, J lost 4 bases, and 7 bases stayed unmatched. Germline-derived CDR1 and CDR2 are MNHNS and SASEGT. The CDR3 sequence is CASGGTGLYNEQFF. The CDR3 region has the DNA TGTGCCAGCGGTGGGACAGGTCTTTACAATGAGCAGTTCTTC.

J is TRBJ1-5 and V is TRBV29-1, with D maybe TRBD1 (5 bases). V shed 3 bases and J shed 2 bases, with 14 bases lying between them. The CDR3 runs 15 residues. CDR1 and CDR2 (germline): SQVTM, ANQGSEA. The CDR3 nucleotides are TGCAGCGTTGAGATTGGGGGGATCGGCAATCAGCCCCAGCATTTT. It encodes CSVEIGGIGNQPQHF.

The chain uses TRBV7-2 and TRBJ2-3; D unclear. The germline gives CDR1 SGHTA, CDR2 FQGNSA. Trimming shortened V by 5 bases and J by 1 base, and 13 bases separated the two germline ends. The CDR3 sequence is 15 residues long. The chain's CDR3 is CASSLQDLGTDTQYF. Written as DNA, the CDR3 is TGTGCCAGCAGCCTCCAGGACCTCGGCACAGATACGCAGTATTTT.

The chain employs TRBV4-1 and TRBJ1-1; perhaps TRBD1 as D (6 bases). This CDR3 comprises 16 residues. V was shortened by 2 bases and J by 1 base, with 14 bases between the two germline ends. Germline-derived CDR1 and CDR2 are MGHRA and YSYEKL. CDR3: CASSQRADRGNTEAFF. The CDR3 DNA sequence: TGCGCCAGCAGCCAAAGAGCGGACAGAGGGAACACTGAAGCTTTCTTT.

V usage is TRBV20-1 and J usage is TRBJ1-5; 7 bases are a match to TRBD1. V lost 6 bases and J lost 4; bases outside the gene matches: 6. Germline CDR1 is DFQATT and CDR2 is SNEGSKA (reference sequence). This CDR3 has 13 amino acids. This chain's CDR3 is CSAIGTANQPQHF. As DNA, the CDR3 is TGCAGTGCGATCGGGACAGCAAATCAGCCCCAGCATTTT.

This clonotype was picked up many times. This chain joins TRBV5-1 and TRBJ2-7; possible D gene TRBD1, 6 bases. CDR1 SGHRS and CDR2 YFSETQ come from the germline V gene. The V end was cut by 4 bases, the J end by 6 bases, with 17 bases between. The CDR3 covers 14 residues. The DNA of the CDR3 is TGCGCCAGCAGCCCCCCCGCAGGGGCTATCGAGCAGTACTTC. It yields the protein CASSPPAGAIEQYF.

A remark on this clonotype: A much larger clone is a single base away; this may be a read error. The CDR3 loop is CASSSGELQWETQFF. CDR3 DNA sequence: TGCGCCAGCAGCTCGGGGGAGCTCCAGTGGGAGACCCAGTTCTTC. The gene calls are TRBV4-1 and TRBJ2-1, with TRBD2 as a possible D gene (6 bases). The V end lost 5 bases, the J end lost 13 bases, and 24 bases lay between the germline ends. This CDR3 is 15 amino acids long. Per the germline V gene, CDR1 is MGHRA and CDR2 is YSYEKL.

This clonotype was counted many times. The rearrangement links TRBV20-1 to TRBJ2-5; the match to TRBD2 covers 15 bases. The CDR3 extends over 17 amino acids. Germline V gene lookup returns CDR1 DFQATT and CDR2 SNEGSKA (reference sequence). The ends lost 8 bases at V and 1 base at J; junction bases unmatched: 11. The CDR3 DNA is TGCAGTCCGAGGGGAGGGACTAGCGGGGGGATCCAAGAGACCCAGTACTTC. The encoded protein is CSPRGGTSGGIQETQYF.

The CDR3 coding sequence is TGTGCCAGCAGCCCCTCGGGACAGAGTATTAGGGAGCAGTACTTC. Translated, it gives CASSPSGQSIREQYF. This chain joins TRBV3-1 and TRBJ2-5; 7 nucleotides match TRBD1. The CDR3 totals 15 residues. After removal of 4 bases from V and 11 bases from J, the junction contained 16 bases not matched to a gene. Per germline, CDR1 LGHDT and CDR2 YNNKEL (reference sequence).

The gene calls are TRBV7-9 and TRBJ1-1; D perhaps matches TRBD1 (6 bases). V dropped 5 bases and J dropped 5 bases, with 24 bases sitting between them. The CDR3 consists of 17 residues. Germline V gene sequence: CDR1 SEHNR, CDR2 FQNEAQ (reference sequence). The DNA of the CDR3 is TGTGCCAGCAGCCCCCTGTTGGGGGGCGCGGTTCAGACTGAAGCTTTCTTT. Translating it yields CASSPLLGGAVQTEAFF.

Only one count was recorded for this clonotype. Compared with germline, one end of the junction differs, possibly owing to a read error. The chain links TRBV5-5 to TRBJ2-1, with D perhaps being TRBD1 or TRBD2 (6 bases each). In germline, CDR1 is SGHKS, CDR2 YYEKEE (reference sequence). The CDR3 is 15 amino acids. CDR3 in DNA: TGTGCCAGCATCGAAGGGGGAGGCCCCTACAATGAGCGGTTCTTC. Translated: CASIEGGGPYNERFF.

The sample holds many counts of this clonotype. V is TRBV7-6 and J is TRBJ2-5; D not certain. There are 16 residues in the CDR3. Deletions cut 1 base from V and 5 bases from J, with 17 bases between. The germline CDR1 and CDR2 sequences are SGHVS and FNYEAQ. The CDR3 is CASSLGTGSVGETQYF. The CDR3 DNA is TGTGCCAGCAGCTTAGGGACCGGGTCCGTGGGGGAGACCCAGTACTTC.

About this clonotype: Here the CDR3 omits its conserved ending phenylalanine or tryptophan, so a read error is the likely source. The CDR3 protein is CASTKRGDNEQFS. In DNA form, the CDR3 reads TGTGCCAGCACGAAGCGGGGGGACAATGAGCAGTTCTCC. The rearrangement joins TRBV2 to TRBJ2-1; 9 bases are a match to TRBD2. Trimming removed 7 bases from V and 5 bases from J; junction bases left unmatched: 3. This CDR3 region has 13 residues. Germline V gene sequence: CDR1 SNHLY, CDR2 FYNNEI.

The chain recombines TRBV5-1 with TRBJ2-7, with D hard to call. Trimming left V 0 bases short and J 6 bases short, with 10 bases between. Germline V gene data show CDR1 as SGHRS and CDR2 as YFSETQ. The CDR3 sequence is 13 residues long. The CDR3 DNA reads TGCGCCAGCAGCTTGGAGCTCGGCCCCGAGCAGTACTTC. Amino acids: CASSLELGPEQYF.

As for this clonotype: A read error may explain this, as a much larger clone is one base away. The CDR3 here is CSARVVSGTNVLTF. As DNA, the CDR3 is TGCAGTGCTAGGGTCGTCTCTGGGACCAACGTCCTGACTTTC. The chain carries TRBV20-1 and TRBJ2-6, with D unresolved. CDR1 and CDR2 from the germline V gene are DFQATT and SNEGSKA (reference sequence). The CDR3 runs to 14 residues.

The chain has TRBV2 and TRBJ2-5; TRBD2 aligns across 11 bases. V was pared by 6 bases and J by 5 bases, with 11 bases of the junction left unmatched. Germline V CDR1 and CDR2: SNHLY, FYNNEI. CDR3 size: 16 residues. CDR3 protein: CASSGFTSGGGETQYF. In DNA, the CDR3 is TGTGCCAGCAGCGGCTTTACTAGCGGGGGCGGGGAGACCCAGTACTTC.

This chain joins TRBV20-1 and TRBJ2-1; unclear D gene. The assigned J gene may be wrong: the sequence end matches TRBJ2-7 better. Germline V CDR1 and CDR2: DFQATT, SNEGSKA (reference sequence). This CDR3 contains 12 residues. The CDR3 protein is CSARSTYNEQYF. CDR3 nucleotides: TGCAGTGCTAGGTCAACCTACAATGAGCAGTACTTC.

In its sample, this clonotype was seen many times. J is TRBJ2-5 and V is TRBV7-2; the D gene is possibly TRBD1 (6 bases). The CDR3 is 13 amino acids. The germline CDR1 and CDR2 sequences are SGHTA and FQGNSA. The V and J ends lost 5 bases and 0 bases respectively, with 7 bases between them. The CDR3 loop reads CASSRGYQETQYF. The CDR3 coding sequence is TGTGCCAGCAGCAGGGGGTACCAAGAGACCCAGTACTTC.

This clonotype has a handful of counts. A junction end diverges from the germline sequence, so it may reflect a read error. The chain couples TRBV5-1 to TRBJ1-2; no firm D call. This CDR3 has 16 amino acids. Germline values: CDR1 SGHRS, CDR2 YFSETQ. This chain's CDR3 is CASRSFDGVTNCGYTF. The CDR3 nucleotides read TGCGCCAGCAGATCCTTCGACGGGGTGACTAACTGTGGCTACACCTTC.

The rearrangement uses TRBV12-3 or TRBV12-4 and TRBJ2-3; no reliable D call. Trimming took 5 bases from V and 10 from J, leaving 22 bases between them. CDR3 length equals 15 residues. CDR3 sequence: CASSVGRVRPNAQYF. The CDR3 DNA is TGTGCCAGCAGTGTGGGCAGAGTCAGACCGAATGCGCAGTATTTT.

The chain uses TRBV7-2 and TRBJ1-1; 7 bases are a match to TRBD1. The CDR3 runs 17 residues. V was pared by 1 base and J by 11 bases, with 19 bases of the junction left unmatched. Looked up from germline, CDR1 is SGHTA and CDR2 is FQGNSA. The DNA of the CDR3 is TGTGCCAGCAGCTTAGAAGGAGGGGGCCAGGGATGGTTGTATGCTTTCTTT. Protein sequence: CASSLEGGGQGWLYAFF.

This clonotype was seen a handful of times. The rearrangement uses TRBV29-1 and TRBJ2-3; the D gene is possibly TRBD2 (5 bases). The CDR3 totals 14 residues. Trimming cost V 3 bases and J 5 bases, with 15 bases left between them. In germline, CDR1 is SQVTM, CDR2 ANQGSEA. The CDR3 DNA reads TGCAGCGTTGACGGGAACGAGTTAGGAGATACGCAGTATTTT. This gives the protein CSVDGNELGDTQYF.

The genes are TRBV20-1 and TRBJ1-2; 7 positions agree with TRBD1. Germline CDR1 is DFQATT and CDR2 is SNEGSKA (reference sequence). The V segment lost 0 bases and the J segment 2 bases; nucleotides outside the gene matches: 15. The CDR3 runs 18 residues. This chain's CDR3 is CSARDNMGEGARNYGYTF. CDR3 coding DNA: TGCAGTGCTAGAGATAATATGGGGGAGGGGGCTAGAAACTATGGCTACACCTTC.

The chain joins TRBV2 to TRBJ2-5; TRBD2 agrees at 7 bases. After removal of 4 bases from V and 1 base from J, the junction contained 9 bases not matched to a gene. The CDR3 contains 16 residues. CDR1 SNHLY and CDR2 FYNNEI come from the germline V gene. The CDR3 bases are TGTGCCAGCAGTGGGTTGCTAGCGGCGGTCCAAGAGACCCAGTACTTC. It yields the protein CASSGLLAAVQETQYF.

A note on this clonotype: This may arise from a read error, as a much more abundant clone is one base away. The genes are TRBV20-1 and TRBJ2-7; 9 bases map to TRBD2. The trim removed 6 bases at V and 2 bases at J, leaving 8 bases unmatched. Germline CDR1 DFQATT, CDR2 SNEGSKA (reference sequence). The CDR3 runs to 14 residues. CDR3 sequence: CSAACERGAYEQYF. The CDR3 nucleotides are TGCAGTGCCGCTTGCGAGCGGGGGGCCTACGAGCAGTACTTC.

The gene calls are TRBV4-1 and TRBJ2-1; D may be TRBD1 (6 bases). The CDR3 runs 14 residues. V was clipped by 8 bases and J by 10 bases, with 21 bases between them. Per germline, CDR1 MGHRA and CDR2 YSYEKL. The CDR3, as DNA: TGCGCCAGCCAAGATTGGGACATCTCCTACGAGCAGTTCTTC. Translating it yields CASQDWDISYEQFF.